This T cell receptor (beta chain) is drawn from a study of cytomegalovirus exposure and HLA in healthy donors (dated by TCRdb to the late 2010s). A note on the overall study: An earlier analysis of a few hundred of the donors reported approximately 280 Gb of sequence data and around 120 million unique TCR beta sequences obtained from 150 million to 200 million T cells. To decide whether each TCR beta V gene segment behaved as functional or pseudogenic, an earlier analysis of approximately 620 of the donors relied on high-throughput TCR beta sequencing. The T cell repertoires of 670 or so subjects were profiled by immunosequencing and related to cytomegalovirus serostatus. Roughly 300 gigabases of sequencing data and approximately 85 million unique TCR sequences were included in an early release covering several hundred HLA-typed donors. The number of donors typed differed by locus, with about 629-630 for A, B, C, DRB1 and DQB1, approximately 500 for DQA1, 606 for DPA1, and some 470 for DPB1. High-throughput TCR immunosequencing, statistical association of individual TCRs with disease status, and machine learning were combined to predict cytomegalovirus infection status. In a later analysis, previously published TCR beta repertoires from roughly 710 donors were re-analyzed and high-resolution HLA genotyping was added so that TCR occurrence patterns could be studied. The study was designed to test whether signatures of past pathogen exposure could be identified by cataloging public T cell receptors. About five DR-DQ haplotypes were treated as single units for association and clustering because of strong linkage in the cohort. The later analysis used no new phenotypic data to find candidate immune exposures, relying instead on TCR beta sequences and their occurrence across donors. Genome-wide SNP genotypes for about three fifths of the roughly 700 donors were used in a later genetic analysis, which treated that subset as a discovery cohort. In addition to the first cohort of approximately 650 subjects, a separate validation cohort of 120 different subjects was used. Among some 400 genotyped donors of the cohort, an average of approximately 240,000 unique TCR beta nucleotide sequences was sequenced per donor, of which approximately 19% were non-productive. Among the approximately 400 genotyped donors, under 90% belonged to the genetic ancestry cluster associated with self-reported Caucasian donors. Every discovery cohort repertoire had been produced on one sequencing platform. Alongside the repertoire data, information on donor age, sex, ethnicity and CMV serostatus was compiled. Both class I and class II loci were covered by HLA typing, at four-digit resolution. Study-level results and caveats: A further reported finding was that TCR beta sequences accurately predicted the HLA-A and HLA-B alleles for most subjects in the first cohort. Some IMGT-functional V segments, including TRBV6-2 and TRBV6-3, could not be told apart with the 87-base-pair reads, so those segments were excluded. Linkage disequilibrium might explain the correlated functional status among segregating V segments, but an unknown experimental factor could not be ruled out. In both the original and validation cohorts, the classifier was reported to diagnose cytomegalovirus status with high specificity and sensitivity. The only immune exposure information available for the cohort was CMV serostatus. According to a later genetic analysis, donors in an Asian-associated ancestry cluster had fewer N-insertions in productive TCRs than the approximately 690-donor mean. In a later analysis, HLA-associated TCR beta chains were found to be more clonally expanded and to have lower generation probabilities than equally common non-associated chains. A later genetic analysis associated a missense DCLRE1C variant with V-gene and J-gene trimming of TCR beta chains, and an independent cohort replicated the association. An earlier analysis of approximately 500 of the donors showed that most TCR beta V segments appeared in productive rearrangements either about 87% or about 30% of the time, which broadly matched IMGT annotations. Across donors, most TCR sequences were observed very rarely, whereas some public TCRs were present in many individuals. The sequencing pipeline was judged likely to have produced a cluster of highly shared sequence variants as a technical artifact. In a later analysis, about 17,000 TCR beta sequences were associated with specific HLA alleles at a false discovery rate of 0.05. Presence/absence analyses assumed roughly uniform sequencing depth across donors, an assumption that may not hold. Several of the top co-occurrence clusters appeared to be linked to parvovirus B19, influenza, CMV and Epstein-Barr virus, according to a later analysis. This cohort had only TCR beta chains sequenced, and the lack of alpha or paired-chain data limited which features could be detected. A later analysis found that most CMV-associated TCR beta chains appeared HLA-restricted, with HLA associations seemingly driven largely by CMV exposure. According to a later analysis, TCR association rates differed among HLA loci, with DRB1 alleles showing the most associated TCRs and HLA-C alleles showing the fewest. Because some donors lacked HLA typing at each locus, the association tests relied only on the typed subset. It was suggested by the authors that the approach could potentially be generalized to other disease states and immunological phenotypes. Over 15 rarely observed V segments, including chromosome 9 orphons, were excluded from the earlier analysis of 550 to 700 of the donors because counts were too low. In vitro tests confirmed that a few of the cytomegalovirus-associated TCR beta chains recognize cytomegalovirus antigens. Assigning TCR associations to individual alleles was difficult when HLA alleles, especially DR and DQ, strongly co-occurred. In the study, approximately 160 TCR beta chains were listed as associated with cytomegalovirus.

The cohort was made up of about 670 healthy bone marrow donors. At the time of sampling, all cohort members were nominally healthy, though unrecorded immune exposures were likely present. The donor tested CMV seropositive and was one of the 289 seropositive cohort members. A peripheral blood sample was collected from each donor, and TCR beta sequencing was performed on peripheral blood mononuclear cells. Genomic DNA extraction from the blood cell samples was performed with the Qiagen DNeasy Blood Extraction Kit. This clone was counted once. The clone's antigen remains unknown. No base quality values were provided; no much bigger clone lies one nucleotide off. Libraries were prepared through the immunoSEQ multiplex PCR assay. For the multiplex PCR, a mixture combining 60 forward primers for TCR Vbeta segments and 13 reverse primers for TCR Jbeta segments was used. The CDR3 region of rearranged TCR beta genes was amplified from genomic DNA by a multiplex PCR assay. On the Illumina HiSeq System, the amplified TCR beta libraries were sequenced as 87-base-pair reads. The authors' pipeline ran thus. Across the 670 or so repertoires, a later analysis counted roughly 84 million unique TCR beta chains, some 11 million of which were shared by at least two donors. Raw reads were error-corrected and collapsed into unique sequences by a nearest-neighbor algorithm in which closely related sequences were merged to remove PCR and sequencing errors. To assign V, D and J gene segments, CDR3 sequences were aligned to IMGT reference sequences. For a sequence to be retained, a match of at least six nucleotides to both a V gene segment and a J gene segment was required. Rearrangements were called productive when the CDR3 lacked stop codons and stayed in frame with V and J; all others were non-productive. Following IMGT convention, CDR3 was defined as the stretch from the second conserved V-encoded cysteine up to the conserved J-encoded phenylalanine. Sequences without an unambiguous match to a single V gene segment were excluded from the earlier analysis of almost 600 of the donors. In an earlier analysis of some 590 of the donors, V segments were called functional above 56.7% productive rearrangements and were called segregating when the between-donor standard deviation exceeded 5%. A statistical classification framework was developed to diagnose cytomegalovirus status using the catalog of TCR beta chain sequences. A later analysis assigned V and J genes by comparing TCR nucleotide sequences with IMGT/GENE-DB human TR gene sequences. The TCRdist pipeline was used in a later analysis to assign CDR3 sequences and most-parsimonious VDJ recombination scenarios. In a later analysis, each TCR beta chain was defined by its CDR3 amino acid sequence together with its V-gene family, and reads lacking a unique V-gene family were excluded. In a later analysis, nearly 600 highly shared, low-generation-probability nucleotide sequences were removed to address suspected cross-contamination and a sequencing artifact. A later analysis calculated a clonal expansion index for each public chain from normalized within-repertoire ranks of inferred template counts. A later analysis computed generation probabilities with a VDJ recombination model fitted to out-of-frame rearrangements, and checked the results against IGoR. In a later analysis, TCR-TCR, TCR-HLA and TCR-CMV co-occurrence was scored with hypergeometric tests, and a repertoire-size bias correction was applied to TCR pairs. A later analysis estimated false discovery rates by permuting HLA or CMV assignments 20 times. In a later analysis, co-occurring TCRs were grouped using DBSCAN, with TCRdist sequence similarity added in when clustering inside HLA-allele-positive subsets. Repertoires with fewer than 30,000 or more than 120,000 public chains, plus five repertoires with anomalous nucleotide sharing, were excluded from co-occurrence clustering. This immuneACCESS table, as held by TCRdb, lists in-frame sequences with V and J called but not all clones. Of the missing ones, under half trace to an unresolved V gene in checked studies; the others have no known cause. That table furnishes V, J and clone size, whereas the DNA furnished D and trimming. This sample is represented by about 120,000 clones; roughly 80% of them were singletons. Approximately 30% of the sample rests with the top ten.

The germline V gene (reference sequence) specifies GTSNPN as CDR1 and SVGIG as CDR2. Reading from cysteine to phenylalanine, the CDR3 counts 12 amino acids. Only CDR3 DNA is held: 36 bases, read in frame from base 1. The germline ends are 12 bases apart after V is trimmed by 5 bases and J by 5 bases. The TCR sequence derives from a man aged 60-69 years in good health and CMV-seropositive. The chain is encoded by TRBV30 joined to TRBJ1-1, and TRBD1 may be the D gene, going by 6 matching bases. Specimen: PBMCs. The sequence in DNA is TGTGCCTGGGTGGACAGAGGGACTGAAGCTTTCTTT. Its translation is CAWVDRGTEAFF. The full variable domain, with segments outside the CDR3 supplied by the reference TRBV30 and TRBJ1-1 proteins, appears as SQTIHQWPATLVQPVGSPLSLECTVEGTSNPNLYWYRQAAGRGLQLLFYSVGIGQISSEVPQNLSASRPQDRQFILSSKKLLLSDSGFYLCAWVDRGTEAFFGQGTRLTVV.